This T cell receptor beta chain was captured by sequencing in a study of metastatic and nonmetastatic thyroid tumors. Study-level background: Comparative analysis of repertoires was undertaken across blood and tumor or nodule tissue obtained from malignant and benign thyroid patients. Whole-study findings and limits: Reports indicated that malignant thyroid tumors showed significantly higher TCR beta diversity than benign nodules did, in blood and tumor.

The CDR3 has 15 amino acids. Per germline, CDR1 KGHSH and CDR2 LQKENI. V was clipped by 3 bases and J by 4 bases, with 15 bases between them. This clone appeared many times. Its antigen is not identified. Nobody among the patients had been given any treatment before thyroid surgery. Per the original data handling: A distant-metastasis classifier for papillary thyroid cancer was built using CDR3 differences across clinicopathological groups. Through MiXCR, TCRdb re-clonotyped the PCR reads. Here the V and J calls rest on TCRdb's processing, not on the authors' analysis. The table records more than 40,000 clones, roughly 24% of them present only once.

V and J are TRBV18 and TRBJ1-1; TRBD1 might be the D (5 bases). The clonotype comes from a female donor with papillary thyroid cancer or a benign thyroid nodule (not recorded which). Some clones in this sample may be carry-over from other donors' samples. Material: tumor tissue. CDR3 DNA: TGTGCCAGCTCACCGGGAGGGGTTAGCGTCACTGAAGCTTTCTTT. Translated: CASSPGGVSVTEAFF.